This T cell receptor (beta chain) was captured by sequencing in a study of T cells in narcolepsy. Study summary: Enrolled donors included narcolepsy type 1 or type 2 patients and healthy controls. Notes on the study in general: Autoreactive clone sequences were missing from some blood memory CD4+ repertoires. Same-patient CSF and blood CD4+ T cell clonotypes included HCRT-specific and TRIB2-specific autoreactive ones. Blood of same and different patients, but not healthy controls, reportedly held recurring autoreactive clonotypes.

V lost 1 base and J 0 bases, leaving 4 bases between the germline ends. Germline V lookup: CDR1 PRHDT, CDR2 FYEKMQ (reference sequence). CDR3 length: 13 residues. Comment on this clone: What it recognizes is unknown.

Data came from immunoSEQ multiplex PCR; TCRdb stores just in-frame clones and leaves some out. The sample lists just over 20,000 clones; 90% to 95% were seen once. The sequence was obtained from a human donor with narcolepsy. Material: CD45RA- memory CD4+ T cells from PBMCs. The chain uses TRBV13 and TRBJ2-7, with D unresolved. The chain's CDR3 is CASSLARSYEQYF. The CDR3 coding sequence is TGTGCCAGCAGCTTAGCACGCTCCTACGAGCAGTACTTC.